The sequence of this T cell receptor (beta chain) was determined in a study of HIV-infected patients and healthy controls. Across the study: All patients had undetectable virus after a further year of therapy, most of the 16 by the second bleed.

This clonotype was picked up many times. Its antigen is not identified. Alpha and beta constant-region primers primed reverse transcription of about 500 ng RNA. Each of the alpha and beta chains got its own library through chain-specific third strand synthesis with indices. TCRdb independently ran MiXCR on the 5' RACE reads; one entry per CDR3 protein. Of some 6,600 distinct CDR3 sequences in the sample, less than 11% are singletons; the top ten hold less than 20%. Study outcomes and limitations: HIV-associated CDR3 frequencies dropped significantly during therapy; CMV-associated ones, mostly rising, changed nonsignificantly.

Roughly three months, about 14 weeks, into antiretroviral therapy, follow-up blood was collected. Whole blood was used without fractionation, so all unsorted peripheral T cells were included. Germline V gene sequence: CDR1 KGHSH, CDR2 LQKENI. The CDR3 is 14 residues long. V was clipped by 2 bases and J by 4 bases, with 11 bases between them. This chain connects TRBV18 to TRBJ1-1, with D unresolved. The sequencing used blood, collected during antiretroviral therapy. The receptor was isolated from an adult with HIV infection. CDR3: CASSPNYKGTEAFF. CDR3 nucleotide sequence: TGTGCCAGCTCACCAAACTACAAGGGCACTGAAGCTTTCTTT.